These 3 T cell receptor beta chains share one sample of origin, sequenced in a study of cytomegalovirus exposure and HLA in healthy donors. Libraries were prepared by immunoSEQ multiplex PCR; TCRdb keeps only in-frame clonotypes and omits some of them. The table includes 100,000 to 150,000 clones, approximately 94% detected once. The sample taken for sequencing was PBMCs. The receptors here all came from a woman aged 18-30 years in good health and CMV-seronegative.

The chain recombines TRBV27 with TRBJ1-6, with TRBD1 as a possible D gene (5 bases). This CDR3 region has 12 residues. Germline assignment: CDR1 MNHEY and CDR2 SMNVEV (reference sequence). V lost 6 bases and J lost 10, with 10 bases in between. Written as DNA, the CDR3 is TGTGCCAGCAGCCCAGGGAACTCACCCCTCCACTTT. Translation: CASSPGNSPLHF.

As DNA, the CDR3 is TGTGCCAGCAGCCTAGGGGGGGGCAGGGATCAGCCCCAGCATTTT. This codes for CASSLGGGRDQPQHF. This chain joins TRBV9 and TRBJ1-5; D may be TRBD1 (6 bases). This CDR3 region has 15 residues. In germline, CDR1 is SGDLS, CDR2 YYNGEE. V lost 4 bases and J lost 5, with 16 bases in between.

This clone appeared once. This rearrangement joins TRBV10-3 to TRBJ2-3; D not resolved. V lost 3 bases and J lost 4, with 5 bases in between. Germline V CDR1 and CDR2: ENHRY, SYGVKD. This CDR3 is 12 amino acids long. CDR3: CAISDQSDTQYF. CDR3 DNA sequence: TGTGCCATCAGTGATCAGTCAGATACGCAGTATTTT.